One sample yielded the 19 T cell receptor beta chains listed below, sequenced in a study of neurological immune-mediated disorders. In TCRdb, the 5' RACE reads were re-called with MiXCR into one record per CDR3 protein. The data show 65,000 to 90,000 distinct CDR3 sequences, less than 5.5% seen once. The sequencing sample was made of PBMCs. Source of these receptors: a woman in her 30s with multiple sclerosis.

This clonotype has a count of ten or more. The J gene is TRBJ2-2, the V gene TRBV5-1; D call uncertain. Germline CDR1 is SGHRS and CDR2 is YFSETQ. The V end lost 0 bases, the J end lost 7 bases, and 19 bases lay between the germline ends. The CDR3 is 17 residues long. CDR3 nucleotides: TGCGCCAGCAGCTTGGGGCTGTCGAGAGAGAGAGACGGGGAGCTGTTTTTT. Amino acids: CASSLGLSRERDGELFF.

The rearrangement joins TRBV5-1 to TRBJ2-1; D could derive from TRBD1 or TRBD2 (6 bases each). The CDR3 has 16 residues. Germline V gene lookup returns CDR1 SGHRS and CDR2 YFSETQ. V was clipped by 0 bases and J by 3 bases, with 13 bases between them. In DNA form, the CDR3 reads TGCGCCAGCAGCTTGGACCTCAGGGGAGGCTACAATGAGCAGTTCTTC. This codes for CASSLDLRGGYNEQFF. Full variable domain (outside the CDR3, taken from reference TRBV5-1 and TRBJ2-1): KAGVTQTPRYLIKTRGQQVTLSCSPISGHRSVSWYQQTPGQGLQFLFEYFSETQRNKGNFPGRFSGRQFSNSRSEMNVSTLELGDSALYLCASSLDLRGGYNEQFFGPGTRLTVL.

This clonotype was seen a handful of times. The chain uses TRBV7-8 and TRBJ1-5; D possibly corresponds to TRBD1 (5 bases). CDR3 length: 16 residues. From germline, CDR1 is SGHVS and CDR2 FQNEAQ. Trimming cost V 0 bases and J 7 bases, with 16 bases left between them. CDR3 DNA sequence: TGTGCCAGCAGCTTAGCCGCCCCAGGGAGTTACCAGCCCCAGCATTTT. Translating it yields CASSLAAPGSYQPQHF.

The CDR3 region is CASSLHYGVEKQYF. The CDR3 coding sequence is TGTGCCAGCAGTTTACACTATGGGGTGGAGAAGCAGTACTTC. The chain combines TRBV27 with TRBJ2-7; D gene unclear. Germline CDR1 and CDR2: MNHEY and SMNVEV (reference sequence). Trimming stripped 2 bases from V and 8 bases from J, with 16 bases between. The CDR3 covers 14 residues.

This clonotype was found many times. The chain is built from TRBV5-1 and TRBJ1-1; D perhaps matches TRBD1 (5 bases). V lost 0 bases to trimming and J lost 8 bases, with 11 bases between them. Germline CDR1 and CDR2: SGHRS and YFSETQ. CDR3 length: 13 amino acids. CDR3 DNA sequence: TGCGCCAGCAGCTTGGTAACGGGGGTCGAAGCTTTCTTT. Translating it yields CASSLVTGVEAFF.

This clonotype was observed at least ten times. The J gene is TRBJ1-1, the V gene TRBV18, with a possible D match to TRBD1 (6 bases). Germline V gene lookup returns CDR1 KGHSH and CDR2 LQKENI. Trimming cost V 3 bases and J 5 bases, with 22 bases left between them. The CDR3 consists of 17 residues. The CDR3 coding sequence is TGTGCCAGCTCACCGGGCGGGGGCGGCTTGTCGGAAACTGAAGCTTTCTTT. Its protein product is CASSPGGGGLSETEAFF.

This clonotype showed up many times. The chain combines TRBV20-1 with TRBJ1-6, with 10 bases lining up with TRBD1. The CDR3 is made up of 15 amino acids. V shed 6 bases and J 9 bases; nucleotides not matched to a gene: 11. The germline V gene has CDR1 DFQATT and CDR2 SNEGSKA (reference sequence). The CDR3 sequence: CSASDRGQGSSPLHF. In nucleotides, the CDR3 is TGCAGTGCATCAGACAGGGGGCAGGGAAGTTCACCCCTCCACTTT.

This clonotype came up many times. V usage is TRBV5-1 and J usage is TRBJ2-3; 7 bases are shared with TRBD1. This CDR3 spans 16 amino acids. The ends lost 4 bases at V and 2 bases at J; junction bases unmatched: 10. Germline CDR1 SGHRS, CDR2 YFSETQ. CDR3 nucleotides: TGCGCCAGCAGCACCGCCGACAGGGACATCACAGATACGCAGTATTTT. This sequence encodes CASSTADRDITDTQYF.

The table lists this clonotype with a few counts. This sequence may be a read error, since a much larger clone differs from it by one base. The chain links TRBV6-6 to TRBJ1-3; D not resolved. CDR1 is MNHNY, CDR2 SVGAGI, per germline (reference sequence). The CDR3 runs to 14 residues. CDR3 in DNA: TGTGCCAGCAGTACACAGAGCTCTGGAAAAACCATATATTTT. Amino acid sequence: CASSTQSSGKTIYF.

Many counts were recorded for this clonotype. V and J are TRBV28 and TRBJ1-5; D is perhaps TRBD1 (5 bases). The CDR3 is 17 residues long. Per the germline V gene, CDR1 is MDHEN and CDR2 is SYDVKM. Trimming pared 4 bases from V and 0 bases from J, leaving 16 bases between. CDR3 sequence (DNA): TGTGCCAGCAGTTCGGGCCTCCAGGGAGTTAGCAATCAGCCCCAGCATTTT. Protein sequence: CASSSGLQGVSNQPQHF.

This clonotype was detected a few times. This rearrangement joins TRBV4-2 to TRBJ2-1; 14 bases align to TRBD2. CDR1 and CDR2 (germline): LGHNA, YNFKEQ. The CDR3 runs 16 residues. The V gene end was trimmed by 4 bases and the J gene end by 8 bases; junction bases not matched to a gene: 7. The CDR3 DNA sequence: TGTGCCAGCAGCCGAGGACTAGCGGGAGGTGGAGATGAGCAGTTCTTC. Its protein product is CASSRGLAGGGDEQFF.

The chain links TRBV5-5 to TRBJ1-1, with D unresolved. Trimming left V 2 bases short and J 3 bases short, with 14 bases between. Germline V gene sequence: CDR1 SGHKS, CDR2 YYEKEE (reference sequence). This CDR3 has 15 residues. The CDR3 sequence: CASSLIPRRDTEAFF. The CDR3 DNA sequence: TGTGCCAGCAGCTTAATCCCCCGAAGGGACACTGAAGCTTTCTTT.

V gene TRBV20-1 combines with J gene TRBJ2-1; 9 bases agree with TRBD2. CDR3 length equals 16 residues. V trimming: 1 base; J trimming: 4 bases; junction bases outside the gene matches: 8. Germline V gene lookup returns CDR1 DFQATT and CDR2 SNEGSKA (reference sequence). CDR3 bases: TGCAGTGCTAGAGTACTCACTAGCGGGCTTTACAATGAGCAGTTCTTC. It specifies CSARVLTSGLYNEQFF.

This clonotype was seen at least ten times. V is TRBV5-1 and J is TRBJ2-1; D unresolved. Germline CDR1 and CDR2: SGHRS and YFSETQ. This CDR3 has 13 residues. V gave up 0 bases and J gave up 7 bases, with 8 bases separating them. The CDR3 here is CASSLALGNEQFF. In DNA, the CDR3 is TGCGCCAGCAGCTTGGCCCTTGGTAATGAGCAGTTCTTC.

This clonotype was observed many times. The chain combines TRBV5-1 with TRBJ2-2; D is unresolved. The CDR3 consists of 14 residues. Per germline, CDR1 SGHRS and CDR2 YFSETQ. Trimming removed 0 bases at V and 1 base at J, with 4 bases between. CDR3 protein: CASSLGRNTGELFF. The DNA for the CDR3 is TGCGCCAGCAGCTTGGGCAGGAACACCGGGGAGCTGTTTTTT.

The table lists this clonotype with many counts. V gene TRBV20-1 combines with J gene TRBJ2-3; D unclear. The CDR3 extends over 15 amino acids. Germline CDR1 DFQATT, CDR2 SNEGSKA (reference sequence). Trimming stripped 0 bases from V and 3 bases from J, with 13 bases between. CDR3 coding DNA: TGCAGTGCTAGAGATCCCCAATACCGAACAGATACGCAGTATTTT. This gives the protein CSARDPQYRTDTQYF.

This clonotype was observed at least ten times. The rearrangement joins TRBV5-5 to TRBJ2-7; D not certain. V was cut by 4 bases and J by 2 bases, with 13 bases left in between. The CDR3 has 14 amino acids. CDR1 and CDR2 (germline): SGHKS, YYEKEE (reference sequence). The chain's CDR3 is CASSPTPGPYEQYF. The CDR3 DNA reads TGTGCCAGCAGCCCGACCCCGGGCCCCTACGAGCAGTACTTC.

This clonotype occurred a few times. This CDR3 is missing its conserved last phenylalanine or tryptophan, likely due to a read error. This rearrangement joins TRBV7-2 to TRBJ2-4; D ambiguous. Germline lookup yields CDR1 SGHTA and CDR2 FQGNSA. V lost 3 bases to trimming and J lost 6 bases, with 9 bases between them. The CDR3 totals 13 residues. The CDR3 sequence is CASSFGSSNIQYN. Here the CDR3 DNA reads TGTGCCAGCAGCTTCGGGTCCTCAAACATTCAGTACAAC.

The sample holds a few counts of this clonotype. The V call is TRBV20-1, the J call TRBJ2-5; D gene uncertain. Per the germline V gene, CDR1 is DFQATT and CDR2 is SNEGSKA (reference sequence). Deletions cut 1 base from V and 5 bases from J, with 11 bases between. The CDR3 covers 13 residues. CDR3 sequence (DNA): TGCAGTGCTAGAGTCGGCACCAGGGAGACCCAGTACTTC. It yields the protein CSARVGTRETQYF.